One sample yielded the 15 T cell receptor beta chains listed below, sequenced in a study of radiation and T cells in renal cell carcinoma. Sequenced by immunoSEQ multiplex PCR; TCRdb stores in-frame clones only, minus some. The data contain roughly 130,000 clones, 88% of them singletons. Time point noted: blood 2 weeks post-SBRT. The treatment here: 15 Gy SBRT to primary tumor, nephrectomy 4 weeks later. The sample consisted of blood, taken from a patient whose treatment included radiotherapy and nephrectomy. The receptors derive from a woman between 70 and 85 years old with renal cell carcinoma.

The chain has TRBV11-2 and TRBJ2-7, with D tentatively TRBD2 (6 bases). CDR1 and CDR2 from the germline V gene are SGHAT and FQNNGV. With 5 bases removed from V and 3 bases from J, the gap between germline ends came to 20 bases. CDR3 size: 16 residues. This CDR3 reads CASSPSGISGVYEQYF. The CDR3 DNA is TGTGCCAGCAGCCCCTCCGGGATTAGCGGAGTCTACGAGCAGTACTTC.

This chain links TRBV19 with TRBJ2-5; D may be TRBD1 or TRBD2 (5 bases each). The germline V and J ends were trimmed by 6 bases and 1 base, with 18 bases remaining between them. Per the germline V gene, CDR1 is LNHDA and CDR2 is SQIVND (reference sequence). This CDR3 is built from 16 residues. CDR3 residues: CASSAFRRGAQETQYF. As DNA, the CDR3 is TGTGCCAGTAGCGCTTTTAGAAGGGGAGCCCAAGAGACCCAGTACTTC.

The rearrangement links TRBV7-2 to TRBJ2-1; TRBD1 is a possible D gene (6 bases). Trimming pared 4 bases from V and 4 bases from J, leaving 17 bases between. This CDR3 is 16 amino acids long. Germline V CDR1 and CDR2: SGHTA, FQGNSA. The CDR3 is CASSSLGAGAYNEQFF. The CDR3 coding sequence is TGTGCCAGCAGCTCACTGGGAGCAGGGGCATACAATGAGCAGTTCTTC.

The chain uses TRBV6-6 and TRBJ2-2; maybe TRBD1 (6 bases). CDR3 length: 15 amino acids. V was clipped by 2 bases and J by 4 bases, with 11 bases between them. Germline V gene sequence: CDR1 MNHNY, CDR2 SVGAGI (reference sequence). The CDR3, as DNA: TGTGCCAGCAGTTACCTAGTAGGGGGCACCGGGGAGCTGTTTTTT. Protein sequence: CASSYLVGGTGELFF.

CDR3 coding DNA: TGTGCCAGTAGTGTCAGCCCTCCTAACTATGGCTACACCTTC. Translation: CASSVSPPNYGYTF. This rearrangement joins TRBV19 to TRBJ1-2; D gene unclear. Trimming took 5 bases from V and 0 from J, leaving 10 bases between them. The CDR3 contains 14 residues. The germline V gene encodes CDR1 LNHDA and CDR2 SQIVND (reference sequence).

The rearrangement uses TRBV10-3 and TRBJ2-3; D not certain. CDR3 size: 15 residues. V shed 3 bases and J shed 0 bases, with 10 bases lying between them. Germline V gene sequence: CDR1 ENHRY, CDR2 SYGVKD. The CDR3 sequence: CAISDVRTSTDTQYF. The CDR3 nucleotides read TGTGCCATCAGTGACGTCAGAACTAGCACAGATACGCAGTATTTT.

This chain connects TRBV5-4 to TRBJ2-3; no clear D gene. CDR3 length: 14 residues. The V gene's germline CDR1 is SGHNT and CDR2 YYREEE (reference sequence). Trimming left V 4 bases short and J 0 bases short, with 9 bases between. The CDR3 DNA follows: TGTGCCAGCAGCGTCGCCTCTAGCACAGATACGCAGTATTTT. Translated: CASSVASSTDTQYF.

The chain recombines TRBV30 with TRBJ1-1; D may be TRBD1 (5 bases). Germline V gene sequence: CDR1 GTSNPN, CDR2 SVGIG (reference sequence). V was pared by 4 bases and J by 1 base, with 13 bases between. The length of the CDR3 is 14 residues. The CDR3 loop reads CAWNPGRPNTEAFF. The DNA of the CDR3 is TGTGCCTGGAATCCGGGACGGCCGAACACTGAAGCTTTCTTT.

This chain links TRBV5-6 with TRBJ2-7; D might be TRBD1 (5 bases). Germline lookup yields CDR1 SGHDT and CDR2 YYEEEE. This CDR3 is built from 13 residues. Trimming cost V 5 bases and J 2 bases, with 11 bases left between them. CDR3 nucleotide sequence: TGTGCCAGCAGTGCGGACACTGCCTACGAGCAGTACTTC. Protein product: CASSADTAYEQYF.

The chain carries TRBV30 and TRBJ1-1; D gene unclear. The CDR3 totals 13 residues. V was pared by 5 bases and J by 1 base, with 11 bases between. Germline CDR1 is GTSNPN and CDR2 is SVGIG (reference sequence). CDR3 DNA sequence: TGTGCCTGGTCCTGGGCCCCGAACACTGAAGCTTTCTTT. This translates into CAWSWAPNTEAFF.

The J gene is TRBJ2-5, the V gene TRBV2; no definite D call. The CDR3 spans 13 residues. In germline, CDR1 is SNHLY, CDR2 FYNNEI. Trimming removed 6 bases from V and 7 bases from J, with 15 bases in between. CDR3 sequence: CASRVDAVGTQYF. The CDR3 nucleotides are TGTGCCAGCAGAGTGGACGCCGTTGGGACCCAGTACTTC. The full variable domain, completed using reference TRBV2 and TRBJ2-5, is EPEVTQTPSHQVTQMGQEVILRCVPISNHLYFYWYRQILGQKVEFLVSFYNNEISEKSEIFDDQFSVERPDGSNFTLKIRSTKLEDSAMYFCASRVDAVGTQYFGPGTRLLVL.

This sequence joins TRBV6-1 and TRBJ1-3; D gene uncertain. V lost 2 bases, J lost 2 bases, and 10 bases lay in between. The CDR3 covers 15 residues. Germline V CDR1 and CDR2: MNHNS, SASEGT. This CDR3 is CASSEQISAGNTIYF. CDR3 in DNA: TGTGCCAGCAGTGAACAGATTTCGGCTGGAAACACCATATATTTT.

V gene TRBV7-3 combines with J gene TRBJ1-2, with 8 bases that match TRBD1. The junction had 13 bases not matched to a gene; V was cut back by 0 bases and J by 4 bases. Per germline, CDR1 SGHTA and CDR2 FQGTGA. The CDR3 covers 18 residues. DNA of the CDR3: TGTGCCAGCAGCTTAACCTCCTTCACAGGGGGGCAGTCCTATGGCTACACCTTC. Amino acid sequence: CASSLTSFTGGQSYGYTF.

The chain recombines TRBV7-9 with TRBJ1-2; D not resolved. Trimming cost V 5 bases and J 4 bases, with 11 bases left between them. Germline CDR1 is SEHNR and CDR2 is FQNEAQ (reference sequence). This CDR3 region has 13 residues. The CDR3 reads CASSPSGIYGYTF. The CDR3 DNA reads TGTGCCAGCAGCCCGTCGGGGATCTATGGCTACACCTTC.

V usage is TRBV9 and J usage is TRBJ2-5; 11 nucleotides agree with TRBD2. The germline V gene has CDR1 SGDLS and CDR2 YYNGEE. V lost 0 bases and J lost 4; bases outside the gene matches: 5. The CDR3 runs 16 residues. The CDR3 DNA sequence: TGTGCCAGCAGCGTAGAGGACCTAGCGGGGGGAGAGACCCAGTACTTC. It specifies CASSVEDLAGGETQYF.